The 3 T cell receptor beta chains below come from one sample, sequenced in a study of cytomegalovirus exposure and HLA in healthy donors. The PCR ran on 60 Vbeta and 13 Jbeta primers. Profiled with immunoSEQ multiplex PCR; TCRdb holds only in-frame clones, not every one. The sample contains over 150,000 clones, less than 85% of which appear only once. The sample taken for sequencing was PBMCs. Every receptor here comes from a man aged 40-55 years in good health and CMV-seronegative.

V gene TRBV10-3 combines with J gene TRBJ1-2, with 7 bases identical to TRBD1. J was trimmed by 5 bases and V by 6 bases; bases with no gene match: 6. CDR3 size: 13 residues. CDR1 and CDR2 (germline): ENHRY, SYGVKD. The CDR3 spells CAISTGEYYGYTF. DNA of the CDR3: TGTGCCATCAGCACAGGGGAATATTATGGCTACACCTTC.

This rearrangement joins TRBV7-8 to TRBJ2-7, with 8 nucleotides matching TRBD2. Germline CDR1 SGHVS, CDR2 FQNEAQ. Unmatched junction bases numbered 6, after V lost 2 bases and J lost 3 bases. The CDR3 totals 15 residues. CDR3 in amino acids: CASSLKAGGFYEQYF. The CDR3 DNA follows: TGTGCCAGCAGCTTAAAGGCGGGGGGCTTCTACGAGCAGTACTTC.

This sequence joins TRBV5-1 and TRBJ1-2; D is ambiguous. Germline loops: CDR1 SGHRS, CDR2 YFSETQ. This CDR3 contains 14 residues. Trimming cost V 0 bases and J 0 bases, with 6 bases left between them. In DNA form, the CDR3 reads TGCGCCAGCAGCTTGGCAGAGGCTAACTATGGCTACACCTTC. This encodes CASSLAEANYGYTF.